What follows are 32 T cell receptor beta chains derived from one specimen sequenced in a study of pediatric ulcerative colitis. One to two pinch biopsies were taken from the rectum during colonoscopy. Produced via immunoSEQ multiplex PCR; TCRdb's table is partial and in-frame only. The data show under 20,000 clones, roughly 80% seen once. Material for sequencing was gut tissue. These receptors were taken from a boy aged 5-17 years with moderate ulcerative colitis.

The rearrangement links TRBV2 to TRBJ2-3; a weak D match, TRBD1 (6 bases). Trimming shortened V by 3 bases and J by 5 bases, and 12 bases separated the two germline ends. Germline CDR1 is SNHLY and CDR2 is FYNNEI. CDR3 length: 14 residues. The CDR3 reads CASSDPRQVDTQYF. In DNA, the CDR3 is TGTGCCAGCAGTGATCCCAGACAGGTAGATACGCAGTATTTT.

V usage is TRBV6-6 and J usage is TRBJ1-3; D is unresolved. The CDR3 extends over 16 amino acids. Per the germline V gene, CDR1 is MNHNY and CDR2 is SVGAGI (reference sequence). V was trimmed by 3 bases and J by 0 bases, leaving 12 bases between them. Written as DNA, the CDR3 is TGTGCCAGCAGTTATCTGGCAACTGGCTCTGGAAACACCATATATTTT. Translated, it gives CASSYLATGSGNTIYF.

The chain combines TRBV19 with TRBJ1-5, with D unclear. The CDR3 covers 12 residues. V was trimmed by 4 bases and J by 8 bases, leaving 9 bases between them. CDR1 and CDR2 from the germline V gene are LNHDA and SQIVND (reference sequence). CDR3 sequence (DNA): TGTGCCAGTAGTACGGCAGCAAAGCCCCAGCATTTT. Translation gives CASSTAAKPQHF.

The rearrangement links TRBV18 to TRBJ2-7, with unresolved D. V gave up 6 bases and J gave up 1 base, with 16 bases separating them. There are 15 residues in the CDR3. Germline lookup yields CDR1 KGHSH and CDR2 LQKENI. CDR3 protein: CASSFPGRPSYEQYF. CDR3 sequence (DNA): TGTGCCAGCTCCTTTCCGGGTCGACCATCCTACGAGCAGTACTTC.

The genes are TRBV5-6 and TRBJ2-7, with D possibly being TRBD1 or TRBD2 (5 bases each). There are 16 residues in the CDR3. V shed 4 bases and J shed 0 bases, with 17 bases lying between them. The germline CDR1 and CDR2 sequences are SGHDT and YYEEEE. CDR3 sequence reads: CASSPRGRRTSYEQYF. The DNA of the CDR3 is TGTGCCAGCAGCCCCCGGGGCAGGAGAACCTCCTACGAGCAGTACTTC. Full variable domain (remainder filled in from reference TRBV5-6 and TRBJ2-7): DAGVTQSPTHLIKTRGQQVTLRCSPKSGHDTVSWYQQALGQGPQFIFQYYEEEERQRGNFPDRFSGHQFPNYSSELNVNALLLGDSALYLCASSPRGRRTSYEQYFGPGTRLTVT.

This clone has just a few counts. DNA for the CDR3: TGTGCCAGCAGCTTACCGCTAACAAGGGGGGCTAATGAAAAACTGTTTTTT. Protein product: CASSLPLTRGANEKLFF. The chain is built from TRBV11-2 and TRBJ1-4; D perhaps matches TRBD1 (6 bases). The CDR3 runs 17 residues. Germline CDR1 is SGHAT and CDR2 is FQNNGV. Trimming took 2 bases from V and 3 from J, leaving 16 bases between them. Using reference TRBV11-2 and TRBJ1-4 for the parts outside the CDR3, the full variable domain is EAGVAQSPRYKIIEKRQSVAFWCNPISGHATLYWYQQILGQGPKLLIQFQNNGVVDDSQLPKDRFSAERLKGVDSTLKIQPAKLEDSAVYLCASSLPLTRGANEKLFFGSGTQLSVL.

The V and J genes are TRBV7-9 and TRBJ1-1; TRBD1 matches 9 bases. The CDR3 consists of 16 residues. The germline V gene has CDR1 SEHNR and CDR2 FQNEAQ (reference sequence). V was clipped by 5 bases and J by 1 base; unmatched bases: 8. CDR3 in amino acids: CASSPKGTGPNTEAFF. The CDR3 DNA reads TGTGCCAGCAGCCCCAAGGGGACAGGGCCGAACACTGAAGCTTTCTTT.

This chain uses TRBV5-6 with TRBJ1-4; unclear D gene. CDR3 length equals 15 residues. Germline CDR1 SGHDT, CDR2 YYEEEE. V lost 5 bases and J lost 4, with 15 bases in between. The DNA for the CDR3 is TGTGCCAGCAGTTTAAGTTGGGTTAATAATGAAAAACTGTTTTTT. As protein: CASSLSWVNNEKLFF. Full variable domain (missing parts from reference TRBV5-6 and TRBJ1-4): DAGVTQSPTHLIKTRGQQVTLRCSPKSGHDTVSWYQQALGQGPQFIFQYYEEEERQRGNFPDRFSGHQFPNYSSELNVNALLLGDSALYLCASSLSWVNNEKLFFGSGTQLSVL.

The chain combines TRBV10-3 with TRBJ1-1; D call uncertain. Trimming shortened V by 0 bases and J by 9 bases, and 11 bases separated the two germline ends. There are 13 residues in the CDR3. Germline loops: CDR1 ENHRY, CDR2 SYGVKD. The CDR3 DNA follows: TGTGCCATCAGTGAGTCCCCCCGGGTTAAAGCTTTCTTT. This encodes CAISESPRVKAFF.

For the CDR3, the DNA is TGCGCCAGCAGCTTCGGGTGTTGCAATCAGCCCCAGCATTTT. Translated, it gives CASSFGCCNQPQHF. This sequence joins TRBV5-1 and TRBJ1-5; the D is unclear. Trimming pared 2 bases from V and 2 bases from J, leaving 8 bases between. This CDR3 has 14 residues. The V gene's germline CDR1 is SGHRS and CDR2 YFSETQ. Complete variable domain (other parts from reference TRBV5-1 and TRBJ1-5): KAGVTQTPRYLIKTRGQQVTLSCSPISGHRSVSWYQQTPGQGLQFLFEYFSETQRNKGNFPGRFSGRQFSNSRSEMNVSTLELGDSALYLCASSFGCCNQPQHFGDGTRLSIL.

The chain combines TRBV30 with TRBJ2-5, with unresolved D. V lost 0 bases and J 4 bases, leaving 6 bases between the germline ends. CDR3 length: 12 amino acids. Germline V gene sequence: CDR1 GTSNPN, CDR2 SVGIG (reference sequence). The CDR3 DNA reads TGTGCCTGGAGTGTGGCAACAGAGACCCAGTACTTC. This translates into CAWSVATETQYF.

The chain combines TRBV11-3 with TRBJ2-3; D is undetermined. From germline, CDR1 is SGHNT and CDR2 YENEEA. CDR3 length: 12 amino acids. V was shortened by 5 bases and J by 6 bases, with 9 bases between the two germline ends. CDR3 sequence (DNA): TGTGCCAGCAGCAACCAAGGCGATACGCAGTATTTT. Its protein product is CASSNQGDTQYF.

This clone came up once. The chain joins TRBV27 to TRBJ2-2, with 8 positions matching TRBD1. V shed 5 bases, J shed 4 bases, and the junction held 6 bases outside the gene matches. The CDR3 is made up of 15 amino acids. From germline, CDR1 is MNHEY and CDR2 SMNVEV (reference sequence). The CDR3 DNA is TGTGCCAGCAGTACCAATGGACAGGGCACCGGGGAGCTGTTTTTT. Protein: CASSTNGQGTGELFF.

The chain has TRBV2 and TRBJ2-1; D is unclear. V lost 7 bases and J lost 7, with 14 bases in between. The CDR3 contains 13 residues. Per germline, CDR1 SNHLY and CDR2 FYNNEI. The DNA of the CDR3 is TGTGCCAGCATCCAGGACGGGTGGAATGAGCAGTTCTTC. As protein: CASIQDGWNEQFF. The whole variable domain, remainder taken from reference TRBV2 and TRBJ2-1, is EPEVTQTPSHQVTQMGQEVILRCVPISNHLYFYWYRQILGQKVEFLVSFYNNEISEKSEIFDDQFSVERPDGSNFTLKIRSTKLEDSAMYFCASIQDGWNEQFFGPGTRLTVL.

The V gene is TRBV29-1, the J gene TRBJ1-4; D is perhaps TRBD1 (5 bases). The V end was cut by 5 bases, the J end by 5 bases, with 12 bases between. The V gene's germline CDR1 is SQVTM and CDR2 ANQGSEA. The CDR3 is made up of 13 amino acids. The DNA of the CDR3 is TGCAGCGTTCTGGCGGGGGGGAATGAAAAACTGTTTTTT. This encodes CSVLAGGNEKLFF.

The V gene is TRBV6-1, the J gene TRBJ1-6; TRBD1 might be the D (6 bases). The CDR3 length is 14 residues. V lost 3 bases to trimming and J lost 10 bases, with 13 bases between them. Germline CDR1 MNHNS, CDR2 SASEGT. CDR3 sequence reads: CASSETSGASPLHF. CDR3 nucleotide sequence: TGTGCCAGCAGTGAGACCTCAGGGGCGTCACCCCTCCACTTT.

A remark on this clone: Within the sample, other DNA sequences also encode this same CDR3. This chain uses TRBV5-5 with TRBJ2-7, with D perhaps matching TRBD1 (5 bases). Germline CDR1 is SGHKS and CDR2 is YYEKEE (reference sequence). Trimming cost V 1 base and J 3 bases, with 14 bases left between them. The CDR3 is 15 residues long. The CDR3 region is CASSLWSGANYEQYF. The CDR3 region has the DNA TGTGCCAGCAGCTTGTGGTCTGGGGCCAACTACGAGCAGTACTTC. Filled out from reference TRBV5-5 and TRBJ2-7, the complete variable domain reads DAGVTQSPTHLIKTRGQQVTLRCSPISGHKSVSWYQQVLGQGPQFIFQYYEKEERGRGNFPDRFSARQFPNYSSELNVNALLLGDSALYLCASSLWSGANYEQYFGPGTRLTVT.

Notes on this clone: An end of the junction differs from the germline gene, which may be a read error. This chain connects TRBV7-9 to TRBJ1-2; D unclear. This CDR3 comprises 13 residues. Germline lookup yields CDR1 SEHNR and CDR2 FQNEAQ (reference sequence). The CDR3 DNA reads TGTGCCAGCACCTTATATGGGTACTATGGCTACACCTTC. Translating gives CASTLYGYYGYTF.

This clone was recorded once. DNA for the CDR3: TGTGCCAGCAGCCTTGGACAGGGAGAGGGCTATTATGGCTACACCTTC. This gives the protein CASSLGQGEGYYGYTF. The V gene is TRBV5-6, the J gene TRBJ1-2; 8 bases fit TRBD1. The CDR3 totals 16 residues. J gave up 5 bases and V 4 bases, and 13 bases lay outside the gene matches. Per the germline V gene, CDR1 is SGHDT and CDR2 is YYEEEE.

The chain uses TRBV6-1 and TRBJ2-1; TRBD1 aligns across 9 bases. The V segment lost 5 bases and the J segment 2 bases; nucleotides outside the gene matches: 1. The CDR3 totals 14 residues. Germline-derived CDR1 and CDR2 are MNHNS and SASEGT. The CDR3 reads CASSTGGAYNEQFF. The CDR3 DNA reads TGTGCCAGCAGTACAGGGGGCGCCTACAATGAGCAGTTCTTC.

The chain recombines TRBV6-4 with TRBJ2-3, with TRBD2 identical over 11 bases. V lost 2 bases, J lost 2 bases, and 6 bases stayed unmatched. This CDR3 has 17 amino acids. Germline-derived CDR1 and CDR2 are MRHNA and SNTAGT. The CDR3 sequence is CASSDGSSGGITDTQYF. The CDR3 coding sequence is TGTGCCAGCAGTGACGGGTCTAGCGGGGGGATCACAGATACGCAGTATTTT.

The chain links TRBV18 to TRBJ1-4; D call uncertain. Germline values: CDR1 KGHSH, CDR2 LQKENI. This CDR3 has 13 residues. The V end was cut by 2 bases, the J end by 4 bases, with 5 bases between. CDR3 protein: CASSPGLNEKLFF. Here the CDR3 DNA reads TGTGCCAGCTCACCAGGGCTTAATGAAAAACTGTTTTTT.

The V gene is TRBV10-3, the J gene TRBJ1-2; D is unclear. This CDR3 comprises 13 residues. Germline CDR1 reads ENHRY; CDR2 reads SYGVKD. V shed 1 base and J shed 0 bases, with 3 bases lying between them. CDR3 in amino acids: CAISELSNYGYTF. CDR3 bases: TGTGCCATCAGTGAGTTGTCTAACTATGGCTACACCTTC.

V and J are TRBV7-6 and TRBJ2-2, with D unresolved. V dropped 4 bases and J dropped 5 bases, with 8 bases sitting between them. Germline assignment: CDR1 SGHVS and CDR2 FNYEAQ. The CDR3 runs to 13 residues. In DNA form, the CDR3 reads TGTGCCAGCAGCTCTGGAAGAACCGGGGAGCTGTTTTTT. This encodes CASSSGRTGELFF. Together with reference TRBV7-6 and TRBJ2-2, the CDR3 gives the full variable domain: GAGVSQSPRYKVTKRGQDVALRCDPISGHVSLYWYRQALGQGPEFLTYFNYEAQQDKSGLPNDRFSAERPEGSISTLTIQRTEQRDSAMYRCASSSGRTGELFFGEGSRLTVL.

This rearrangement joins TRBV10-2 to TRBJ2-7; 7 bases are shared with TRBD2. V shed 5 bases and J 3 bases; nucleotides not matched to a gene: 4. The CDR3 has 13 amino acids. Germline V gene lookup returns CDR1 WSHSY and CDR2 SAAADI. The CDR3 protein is CASSSGNNYEQYF. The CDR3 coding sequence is TGCGCCAGCAGTAGCGGGAACAACTACGAGCAGTACTTC.

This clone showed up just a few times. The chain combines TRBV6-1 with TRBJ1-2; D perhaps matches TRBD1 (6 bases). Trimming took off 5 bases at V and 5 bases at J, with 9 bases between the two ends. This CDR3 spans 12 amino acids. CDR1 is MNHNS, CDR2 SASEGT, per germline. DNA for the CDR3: TGTGCCAGCAGTACCGACAGGTATGGCTACACCTTC. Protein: CASSTDRYGYTF.

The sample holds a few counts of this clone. The CDR3 reads CASSLDRVGNQPQHF. The CDR3 bases are TGTGCCAGTAGTCTCGACAGGGTTGGAAATCAGCCCCAGCATTTT. The chain combines TRBV19 with TRBJ1-5; TRBD1 matches 7 bases. Losses at the gene ends were 5 bases for V and 4 bases for J; bases not matched to a gene: 8. The CDR3 loop spans 15 amino acids. The V gene's germline CDR1 is LNHDA and CDR2 SQIVND (reference sequence). The full variable domain, completed using reference TRBV19 and TRBJ1-5, is DGGITQSPKYLFRKEGQNVTLSCEQNLNHDAMYWYRQDPGQGLRLIYYSQIVNDFQKGDIAEGYSVSREKKESFPLTVTSAQKNPTAFYLCASSLDRVGNQPQHFGDGTRLSIL.

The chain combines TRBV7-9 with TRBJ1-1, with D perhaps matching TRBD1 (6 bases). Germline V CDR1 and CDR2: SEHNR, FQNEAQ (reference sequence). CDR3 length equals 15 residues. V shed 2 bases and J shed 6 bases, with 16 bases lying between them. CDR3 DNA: TGTGCCAGCAGCTTACCTCGGGGGGGCCTAGCTGAAGCTTTCTTT. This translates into CASSLPRGGLAEAFF.

The CDR3 nucleotides read TGTGCCAGCAGCCAAGGTGGGGGGTTAAGCACTGAAGCTTTCTTT. It encodes CASSQGGGLSTEAFF. The chain carries TRBV7-8 and TRBJ1-1, with D perhaps matching TRBD1 (5 bases). Germline assignment: CDR1 SGHVS and CDR2 FQNEAQ. CDR3 length equals 15 residues. Deletions cut 5 bases from V and 4 bases from J, with 17 bases between.

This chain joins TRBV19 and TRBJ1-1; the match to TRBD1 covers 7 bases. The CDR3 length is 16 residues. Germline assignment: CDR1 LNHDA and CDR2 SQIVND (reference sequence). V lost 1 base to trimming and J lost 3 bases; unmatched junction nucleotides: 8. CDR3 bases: TGTGCCAGTAGTATAGGGAGTTGGGACAGAGACACTGAAGCTTTCTTT. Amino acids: CASSIGSWDRDTEAFF.

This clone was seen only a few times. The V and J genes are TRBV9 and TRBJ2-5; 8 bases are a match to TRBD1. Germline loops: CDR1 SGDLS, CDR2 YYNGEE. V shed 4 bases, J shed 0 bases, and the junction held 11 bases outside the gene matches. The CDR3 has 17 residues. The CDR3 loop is CASSRQGFDWDQETQYF. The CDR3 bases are TGTGCCAGCAGCCGACAGGGGTTCGACTGGGACCAAGAGACCCAGTACTTC.

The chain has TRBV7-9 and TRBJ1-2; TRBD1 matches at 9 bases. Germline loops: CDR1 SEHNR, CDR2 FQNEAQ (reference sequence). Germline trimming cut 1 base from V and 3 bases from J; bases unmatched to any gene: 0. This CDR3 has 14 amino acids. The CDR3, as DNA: TGTGCCAGCAGCTTAGACAGGGGGCACTATGGCTACACCTTC. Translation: CASSLDRGHYGYTF.